One sample yielded the 8 T cell receptor beta chains listed below, sequenced in a study of T cell clonality in common variable immunodeficiency. Some clones are missing from TCRdb's copy, which holds only in-frame ones; the method was immunoSEQ multiplex PCR. This sample comprises 25,000 to 35,000 clones, none seen once only. The sample was peripheral blood mononuclear cells. The receptors come from a person aged 18 to 69 in good health.

At least ten counts were recorded for this clone. The read ends 3 residues early relative to the CDR3; the germline J gene fills the gap. The chain recombines TRBV18 with TRBJ1-4, with 8 bases lining up with TRBD1. With 3 bases clipped from V and 3 bases from J, the junction kept 6 bases outside the gene matches. The CDR3 is made up of 16 amino acids. Germline V gene sequence: CDR1 KGHSH, CDR2 LQKENI. CDR3 DNA (partial): TGTGCCAGCTCACCGGACAGGGACCGGGCTAATGAAAAA. It specifies CASSPDRDRANEK. The CDR3 in full is CASSPDRDRANEKLFF.

This clone occurred many times. The sequence runs out 3 residues before the end of the CDR3; the remainder is reconstructed from the germline J gene. The chain joins TRBV20-1 to TRBJ2-3; a weak D match, TRBD2 (6 bases). Trimming pared 7 bases from V and 5 bases from J, leaving 19 bases between. The CDR3 has 14 amino acids. Looked up from germline, CDR1 is DFQATT and CDR2 is SNEGSKA (reference sequence). The sequenced part of the CDR3 DNA is TGCAGTGGGGGAGTAGGGACTCTCGGAGATACG. It is translated as CSGGVGTLGDT. The entire CDR3 sequence reads CSGGVGTLGDTQYF.

This clone was seen many times. Read sequence stops 3 residues before the CDR3 end, and the germline J gene provides the missing end. The chain links TRBV19 to TRBJ1-1; 10 bases are shared with TRBD1. The CDR3 is 13 residues long. The ends lost 7 bases at V and 6 bases at J; junction bases unmatched: 5. Germline-derived CDR1 and CDR2 are LNHDA and SQIVND (reference sequence). The CDR3 bases that were read are TGTGCCAGTACCCGAGGGACAGGGGCTGAA. Protein sequence: CASTRGTGAE. In full, the CDR3 reads CASTRGTGAEAFF.

This clone was detected a few times. Coverage ceases 3 residues before the CDR3 finishes, and the germline J gene fills in the end. J is TRBJ1-2 and V is TRBV19, with TRBD1 as a possible D gene (5 bases). The CDR3 spans 14 residues. Germline CDR1 is LNHDA and CDR2 is SQIVND (reference sequence). The sequenced CDR3 bases are TGTGCCAGTAGTATCGGGGGGAGGGGCGCTACC. This sequence encodes CASSIGGRGAT. The whole CDR3 reads CASSIGGRGATYTF.

This clone is labeled medium-sized. From the germline J gene comes the end of the CDR3, since the read stops 3 residues before it. The chain combines TRBV7-3 with TRBJ1-6; 7 bases are shared with TRBD1. The length of the CDR3 is 13 residues. J was trimmed by 7 bases and V by 4 bases; bases with no gene match: 1. The germline CDR1 and CDR2 sequences are SGHTA and FQGTGA. The sequenced CDR3 bases are TGTGCCAGCAGCTGGGACAGAAATTCACCC. The encoded protein is CASSWDRNSP. The entire CDR3 protein reads CASSWDRNSPLHF.

This clone was recorded at least ten times. The observed sequence ends 3 residues before the CDR3 terminus, with the missing tail filled in from the germline J gene. The chain has TRBV2 and TRBJ2-5, with 10 bases identical to TRBD2. This CDR3 contains 14 residues. CDR1 SNHLY and CDR2 FYNNEI come from the germline V gene. Unmatched junction bases numbered 6, after V lost 6 bases and J lost 5 bases. The CDR3 reads CASSLGTSAETQYF. The DNA read from the CDR3 is TGTGCCAGCAGCCTCGGGACTAGCGCGGAGACC. The full variable domain, rest sourced from reference TRBV2 and TRBJ2-5, is EPEVTQTPSHQVTQMGQEVILRCVPISNHLYFYWYRQILGQKVEFLVSFYNNEISEKSEIFDDQFSVERPDGSNFTLKIRSTKLEDSAMYFCASSLGTSAETQYFGPGTRLLVL.

There are many counts of this clone. From the germline J gene comes the end of the CDR3, since the read stops 3 residues before it. This chain connects TRBV20-1 to TRBJ2-3; D gene ambiguous. The CDR3 is 11 amino acids. Germline CDR1 reads DFQATT; CDR2 reads SNEGSKA (reference sequence). Between the trimmed V and J ends, which lost 6 bases and 3 bases, there was a span of 7 bases. The CDR3: CSAPPTDTQYF. The part of the CDR3 DNA that was read is TGCAGTGCCCCTCCGACAGATACG.

This clone showed up just a few times. With the read ending 3 residues before the CDR3 end, the germline J gene is used to fill in that end. The chain combines TRBV30 with TRBJ1-2; possibly TRBD1 for D (5 bases). Germline assignment: CDR1 GTSNPN and CDR2 SVGIG (reference sequence). The CDR3 length is 14 residues. The CDR3 protein is CASTSGASRDTYTF. The CDR3 bases that were read are TGTGCCTCGACTAGCGGGGCGTCGAGAGATACC.